This TCR beta chain was sequenced in a study of blood T cell repertoires in COVID-19. V shed 0 bases, J shed 1 base, and the junction held 8 bases outside the gene matches. Germline V gives CDR1 SEHNR, CDR2 FQNEAQ (reference sequence). The CDR3 extends over 17 amino acids. This clone came up once. Clones were sequenced by immunoSEQ multiplex PCR, and TCRdb holds only the in-frame ones, with some missing. The sample has 200,000 or so clones; roughly 89% are singletons. Cohort placement rested on clinical history that participants reported themselves. This sequence joins TRBV7-9 and TRBJ1-1, with TRBD1 matching 7 bases. The sequence was collected from a woman between 40 and 55 years old with acute COVID-19. The sample comprised PBMCs or T cells enriched from blood (not recorded which). The CDR3 loop reads CASSLAPHRDRNTEAFF. The CDR3 nucleotides are TGTGCCAGCAGCTTAGCACCACACCGGGACAGGAACACTGAAGCTTTCTTT.